The source of this TCR beta chain is a study of blood T cell repertoires in COVID-19. At the level of the study: COVID-19 samples collected from the United States, Italy and Spain covered acute and convalescent phases.

Cohort 3 donors were reported recovered after two negative PCRs, clearance, or symptom resolution. The method was immunoSEQ multiplex PCR; TCRdb's version includes in-frame clones alone and lacks a portion of them. The repertoire holds 260,000 or so clones, with about 85% as singletons. The V end was cut by 7 bases, the J end by 1 base, with 10 bases between. CDR1 is MNHEY and CDR2 is SVGAGI in the germline V gene. CDR3 size: 13 residues. The genes are TRBV6-5 and TRBJ1-1; a possible D gene is TRBD1 (6 bases). Sequencing was done on a sample of PBMCs or T cells enriched from blood (not recorded which). This TCR derives from a woman in her 50s who had recovered from COVID-19. CDR3 residues: CASNTQGNTEAFF. In nucleotides, the CDR3 is TGTGCCAGCAACACACAGGGGAACACTGAAGCTTTCTTT.